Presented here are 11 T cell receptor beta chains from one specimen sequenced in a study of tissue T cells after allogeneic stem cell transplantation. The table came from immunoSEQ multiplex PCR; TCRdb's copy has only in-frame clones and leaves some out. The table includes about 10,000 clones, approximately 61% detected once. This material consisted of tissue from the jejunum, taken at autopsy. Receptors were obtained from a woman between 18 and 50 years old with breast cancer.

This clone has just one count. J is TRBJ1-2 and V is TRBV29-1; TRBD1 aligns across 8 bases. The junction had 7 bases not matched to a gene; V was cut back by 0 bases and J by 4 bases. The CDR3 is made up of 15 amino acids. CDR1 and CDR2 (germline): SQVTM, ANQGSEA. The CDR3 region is CSVEDYRTGRYGYTF. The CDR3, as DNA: TGCAGCGTTGAAGATTATAGGACAGGGCGCTATGGCTACACCTTC.

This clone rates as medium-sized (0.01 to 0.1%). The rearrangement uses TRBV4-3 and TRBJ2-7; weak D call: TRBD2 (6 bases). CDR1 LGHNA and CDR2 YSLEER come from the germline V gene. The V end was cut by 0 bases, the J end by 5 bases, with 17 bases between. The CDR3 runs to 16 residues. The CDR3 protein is CASSQDVGEGGNEQYF. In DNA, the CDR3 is TGCGCCAGCAGCCAAGATGTTGGAGAGGGAGGAAACGAGCAGTACTTC.

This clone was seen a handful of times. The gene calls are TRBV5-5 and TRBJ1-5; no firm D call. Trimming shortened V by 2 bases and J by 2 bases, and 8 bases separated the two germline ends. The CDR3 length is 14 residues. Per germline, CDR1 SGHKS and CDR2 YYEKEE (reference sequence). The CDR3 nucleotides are TGTGCCAGCAGCTTAAGGGATGGCAATCAGCCCCAGCATTTT. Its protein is CASSLRDGNQPQHF.

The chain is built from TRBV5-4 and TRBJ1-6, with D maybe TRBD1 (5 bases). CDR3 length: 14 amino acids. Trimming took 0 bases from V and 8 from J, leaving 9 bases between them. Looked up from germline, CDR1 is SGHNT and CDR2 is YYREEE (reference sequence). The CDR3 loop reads CASSLDSRDSPLHF. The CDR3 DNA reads TGTGCCAGCAGCTTGGACTCCAGGGATTCACCCCTCCACTTT.

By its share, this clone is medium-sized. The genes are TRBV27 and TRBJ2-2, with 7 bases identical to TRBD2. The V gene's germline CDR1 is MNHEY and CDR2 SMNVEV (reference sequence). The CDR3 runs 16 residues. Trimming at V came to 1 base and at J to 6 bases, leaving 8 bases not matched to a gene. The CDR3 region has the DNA TGTGCCAGCAGTTTATTAGTAGCGGGCGGGGCCGGGGAGCTGTTTTTT. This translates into CASSLLVAGGAGELFF.

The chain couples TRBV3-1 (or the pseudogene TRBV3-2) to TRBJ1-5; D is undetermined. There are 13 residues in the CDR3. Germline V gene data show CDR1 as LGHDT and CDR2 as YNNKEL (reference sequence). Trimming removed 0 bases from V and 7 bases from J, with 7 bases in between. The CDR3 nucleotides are TGTGCCAGCAGCCAAGATCTTGGGCAGCCCCAGCATTTT. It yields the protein CASSQDLGQPQHF.

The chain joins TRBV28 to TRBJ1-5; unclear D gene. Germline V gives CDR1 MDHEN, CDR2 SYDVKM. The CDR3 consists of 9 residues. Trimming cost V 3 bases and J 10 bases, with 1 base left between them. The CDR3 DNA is TGTGCCAGCAGTTTTCCCCAGCATTTT. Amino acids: CASSFPQHF.

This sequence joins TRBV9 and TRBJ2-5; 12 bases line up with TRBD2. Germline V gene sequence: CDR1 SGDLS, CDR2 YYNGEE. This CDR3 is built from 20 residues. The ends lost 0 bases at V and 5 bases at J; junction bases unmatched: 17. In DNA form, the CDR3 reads TGTGCCAGCAGCGTAGGCCGGGGTTCTAGCGGGAGGGCCAGTACGGAGACCCAGTACTTC. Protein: CASSVGRGSSGRASTETQYF.

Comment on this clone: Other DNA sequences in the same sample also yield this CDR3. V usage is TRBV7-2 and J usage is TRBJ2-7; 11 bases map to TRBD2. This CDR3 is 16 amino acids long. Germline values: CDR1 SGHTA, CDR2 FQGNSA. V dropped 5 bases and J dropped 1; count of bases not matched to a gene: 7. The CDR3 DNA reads TGTGCCAGCAGCCTTGAAGGGACTAGCGGATCCTACGAGCAGTACTTC. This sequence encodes CASSLEGTSGSYEQYF.

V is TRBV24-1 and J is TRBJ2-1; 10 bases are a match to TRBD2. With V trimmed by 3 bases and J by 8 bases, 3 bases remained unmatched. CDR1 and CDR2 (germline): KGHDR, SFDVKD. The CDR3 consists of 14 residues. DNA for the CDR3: TGTGCCACCAGTGATCGAACTAGCGGGGATGAGCAGTTCTTC. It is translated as CATSDRTSGDEQFF.

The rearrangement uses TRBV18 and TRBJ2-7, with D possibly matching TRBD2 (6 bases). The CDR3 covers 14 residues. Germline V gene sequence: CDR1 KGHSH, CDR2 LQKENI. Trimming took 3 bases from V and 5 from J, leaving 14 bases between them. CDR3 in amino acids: CASSPPAGLDEQYF. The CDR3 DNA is TGTGCCAGCTCACCCCCAGCGGGTCTAGACGAGCAGTACTTC.